This T cell receptor (beta chain) was identified in a study of cytomegalovirus exposure and HLA in healthy donors. Study context: Earlier results showed 117 million unique TCR beta sequences derived from about 179 million T cells.

Amplification used 60 Vbeta primers and 13 Jbeta primers. Some clones are missing from TCRdb's copy, which holds only in-frame ones; the method was immunoSEQ multiplex PCR. The sample lists 69,000 or so clones; 74% were seen once. Whole-study results and caveats: Presence/absence analyses rested on an assumption that sequencing depth was roughly uniform across donors. Among TCR beta chains, those listed as cytomegalovirus-associated numbered approximately 150.

V gave up 6 bases and J gave up 2 bases, with 12 bases separating them. The CDR3 totals 14 residues. CDR1 is SNHLY and CDR2 is FYNNEI in the germline V gene. The donors were healthy bone marrow donors. This clone has only a few counts. What it binds is unknown. What was sequenced was PBMCs. The source is a woman aged 60 to 75 in good health and CMV-seropositive. The chain carries TRBV2 and TRBJ2-3; D unclear. This chain's CDR3 is CASSELVDTDTQYF. The CDR3 coding sequence is TGTGCCAGCAGCGAACTGGTAGACACAGATACGCAGTATTTT.